The TCR beta chain under discussion was sequenced for a study of blood T cell repertoires in COVID-19. Study overall: In each case, the material was cDNA or gDNA derived from T cells, B-cell-depleted T cells, or PBMCs.

Original data processing: Nucleated cell counts were estimated from reference gene primer amplification. The table came from immunoSEQ multiplex PCR; TCRdb's copy has only in-frame clones and leaves some out. V, J and clone size are taken as reported in that table, and D and trimming were inferred from the DNA itself. The sample shows under 250,000 clones, 80% to 90% of them seen only once. The CDR3 covers 15 residues. The germline CDR1 and CDR2 sequences are SGHTA and FQGTGA. Unmatched junction bases numbered 6, after V lost 6 bases and J lost 4 bases. With regard to this clone: This sample includes further DNA sequences coding for the same CDR3.

The origin of this receptor is a woman aged 60-75 years who had recovered from COVID-19. Input material: peripheral blood. This chain connects TRBV7-3 to TRBJ2-5, with TRBD2 matching over 12 bases. The CDR3 loop is CASSPSGGAPETQYF. DNA of the CDR3: TGTGCCAGCAGTCCTAGCGGGGGGGCCCCAGAGACCCAGTACTTC.